The rows below give T cell receptor beta chains drawn from one sample of a study of T cell repertoires in cytomegalovirus infection. Each CDR3 protein is one row after TCRdb ran MiXCR on the reads. Of under 850,000 distinct CDR3 sequences detected, 35% appear once; the ten largest clones hold roughly 2.8%. The sequencing input was PBMCs. These receptors all stem from a human donor in good health (CMV status not recorded). Some clones in this sample may be carry-over from other donors' samples. Each CDR3 is given with its conserved first and last residue. Fields, in order: D gene, J gene, clone size, V gene, CDR3 DNA, CDR3 protein. D genes are given only for firm matches. Only some rows state a clone size, as once, few, many or a class for expanded clones.

TRBD1 TRBJ2-1 few TRBV27 TGTGCCAGCAGTGTTACTGGACAGGGTTACAATGAGCAGTTCTTC CASSVTGQGYNEQFF
TRBD2 TRBJ2-7 . TRBV20-1 TGCAGTGCTAGAGACGGGACTAGCGGAGGGTACGAGCAGTACTTC CSARDGTSGGYEQYF
. TRBJ2-7 . TRBV7-2 TGTGCCAGCAGCTTAGATCCATGGAGCGGGAGAACGAGGGGGCCCGAGCAGTACTTC CASSLDPWSGRTRGPEQYF
TRBD1 TRBJ1-1 few TRBV30 TGTGCCTGGAGTGGAGGGACAGCAGAGAACACTGAAGCTTTCTTT CAWSGGTAENTEAFF
. TRBJ2-6 . TRBV5-4 TGTGCCAGCAGCTTGGAAAGGGAGCCTGGGGCCAACGTCCTGACTTTC CASSLEREPGANVLTF
. TRBJ2-3 . TRBV7-2 TGTGCCAGCAGCTTAGACACGGGGCCGGCGAGCACAGATACGCAGTATTTT CASSLDTGPASTDTQYF
TRBD1 TRBJ2-6 many TRBV7-2 TGTGCCAGCAGCTTAAAGATGGGAGGGACAGGGTTTGGGGCCAACGTCCTGACTTTC CASSLKMGGTGFGANVLTF
TRBD1 TRBJ2-7 once TRBV20-1 TGCAGTGCTAGAGCCTCGGACAGGGGCTTAGGGCAGTACTTC CSARASDRGLGQYF
TRBD1 TRBJ2-7 few TRBV7-6 TGTGCCAGCAGCTTCGGGACAGGGAATCTCTACGAGCAGTACTTC CASSFGTGNLYEQYF
. TRBJ1-4 . TRBV25-1 TGTGCCAGCAGCCCTGGGGGGGGGATGAGAGAAAAACTGTTTTTT CASSPGGGMREKLFF
. TRBJ2-7 few TRBV12-3/TRBV12-4 TGTGCCAGCAGCCACGGACGGGAGAGAAACGAGCAGTACTTC CASSHGRERNEQYF
TRBD1 TRBJ1-2 . TRBV4-1 TGCGCCAGCAGCCAAGGACGGTCCCCTGAGCAGGGGGCGTCGGTCTATGGCTACACCTTC CASSQGRSPEQGASVYGYTF
. TRBJ2-7 few TRBV28 TGTGCCAGCAGCACAAGGAGATCCTACGAGCAGTACTTC CASSTRRSYEQYF
TRBD1 TRBJ2-2 . TRBV19 TGTGCCAGTAGCGCGACAGGGTCCACCGGGGAGCTGTTTTTT CASSATGSTGELFF
. TRBJ2-1 many TRBV28 TGTGCCAGCGGGACTTTTCAACAGCAGTTCTTC CASGTFQQQFF
. TRBJ2-1 once TRBV9 TGTGCCAGCAGCGTTACCCGAAACTACAATGAGCAGTTCTTC CASSVTRNYNEQFF
TRBD2 TRBJ2-3 . TRBV24-1 TGTGCCACCAGTGAACTGGGACTAGCGGGAGATACAGATACGCAGTCTTTT CATSELGLAGDTDTQSF
. TRBJ2-5 few TRBV9 TGTGCCAGCAGCGGGCGGCTAGCTAACCAAGAGACCCAGTACTTC CASSGRLANQETQYF
. TRBJ2-7 few TRBV6-6 TGTGCCAGCGACCGGGACATGTCCTACGAGCAGTACTTC CASDRDMSYEQYF
. TRBJ1-2 . TRBV11-3 TGTGCCAGCAGCTGCTATGGCTACACCTTC CASSCYGYTF
TRBD1 TRBJ2-5 many TRBV6-1 TGTGCCAGCAGTCAAAAGGGACAGTTCCAAGAGACCCAGTACTTC CASSQKGQFQETQYF
TRBD1 TRBJ2-7 few TRBV19 TGTGCCAGTAGTATTGAGACAGGGATAAACGAGCAGTACTTC CASSIETGINEQYF
. TRBJ2-7 few TRBV27 TGTGCCAGCAGTTTAGGGGGCCAGCCCGAGCAGTACTTC CASSLGGQPEQYF
. TRBJ2-7 few TRBV7-2 TGTGCCAGCAGCTTAGTGGCAGACATAGACGAGCAGTACTTC CASSLVADIDEQYF
. TRBJ1-6 few TRBV2 TGTGCCAGCACTCGTGAGGGGCGGGAATCACCCCTCCACTTT CASTREGRESPLHF
. TRBJ2-1 . TRBV7-8 TGTGCCAGCAATAAACTAGCCTACAATGAGCAGTTCTTC CASNKLAYNEQFF
. TRBJ1-3 few TRBV15 TGTGCCACCAGCAGAGATCTGGGGGACAACACCATATATTTT CATSRDLGDNTIYF
. TRBJ2-3 . TRBV10-3 TGTGCCATCAATTCAGATCCAGATACGCAGTATTTT CAINSDPDTQYF
TRBD2 TRBJ2-1 few TRBV12-3/TRBV12-4 TGTGCCAGCAGTACGGGAGGGGAGCAGTTCTTC CASSTGGEQFF
TRBD1 TRBJ2-5 few TRBV20-1 TGCAGTGCACTCGGACAGGGAGGTCCAGAGACCCAGTACTTC CSALGQGGPETQYF
TRBD1 TRBJ2-5 . TRBV10-3 TGTGCCATCAGTGGCCATGACAGGGTCGGGGAGACCCAGTCCTTC CAISGHDRVGETQSF